Listed below are T cell receptor beta chains from one sample, sequenced in a study of CD8+CD57+ T cells in acquired aplastic anemia. TCRdb reprocessed the reads with MiXCR, giving one entry per CDR3 protein. Of 150,000 to 170,000 distinct CDR3 sequences in the sample, about 48% were seen once. The specimen was sorted CD4+, CD8+, or CD8+CD57+ T cells (not recorded which) from PBMCs. The receptor source for this set is a human donor with aplastic anemia. CDR3s include the opening cysteine and the closing phenylalanine or tryptophan. Each record gives: V gene, D gene, J gene, clone size, CDR3 protein, CDR3 DNA. A D gene is named only where the DNA matches it firmly. For some rows the clone size is stated as once, few or many, or as a class when expanded; others skip it.

v_call: TRBV3-1; d_call: NA; j_call: TRBJ2-5; clone_size: many; cdr3_aa: CASRAGRTQETQYF; cdr3_nt: TGTGCCAGCAGGGCGGGACGTACCCAAGAGACCCAGTACTTC
v_call: TRBV7-8; d_call: TRBD2; j_call: TRBJ2-7; clone_size: NA; cdr3_aa: CASSVVDSGAQTYEQYF; cdr3_nt: TGTGCCAGCAGCGTAGTGGATAGCGGGGCGCAAACCTACGAGCAGTACTTC
v_call: TRBV4-2; d_call: TRBD1; j_call: TRBJ2-7; clone_size: many; cdr3_aa: CASSQERGTGFYEQYF; cdr3_nt: TGTGCCAGCAGCCAAGAAAGAGGGACAGGGTTCTACGAGCAGTACTTC
v_call: TRBV11-2; d_call: TRBD2; j_call: TRBJ2-4; clone_size: many; cdr3_aa: CASSPRLAENIQYF; cdr3_nt: TGTGCCAGCAGCCCGCGACTAGCGGAAAACATTCAGTACTTC
v_call: TRBV10-1; d_call: NA; j_call: TRBJ2-7; clone_size: NA; cdr3_aa: CASSDPSGGFYEQYF; cdr3_nt: TGCGCCAGCAGTGACCCTTCAGGAGGGTTCTACGAGCAGTACTTC
v_call: TRBV5-1; d_call: TRBD1; j_call: TRBJ2-2; clone_size: many; cdr3_aa: CASSTRTGGTGELFF; cdr3_nt: TGCGCCAGCAGCACAAGGACAGGCGGCACCGGGGAGCTGTTTTTT
v_call: TRBV20-1; d_call: NA; j_call: TRBJ2-3; clone_size: NA; cdr3_aa: CSARDRGGNTQYF; cdr3_nt: TGCAGTGCTAGAGATCGGGGCGGGAATACGCAGTATTTT
v_call: TRBV12-3/TRBV12-4; d_call: NA; j_call: TRBJ2-7; clone_size: once; cdr3_aa: CATGTGYEQYF; cdr3_nt: TGTGCCACGGGCACCGGGTACGAGCAGTACTTC
v_call: TRBV5-5; d_call: NA; j_call: TRBJ1-1; clone_size: many; cdr3_aa: CASSLAGRGTEAFF; cdr3_nt: TGTGCCAGCAGCTTGGCGGGCAGGGGTACTGAAGCTTTCTTT
v_call: TRBV7-9; d_call: NA; j_call: TRBJ1-4; clone_size: many; cdr3_aa: CASSRDGFNEKLFF; cdr3_nt: TGTGCCAGCAGCCGGGACGGATTTAATGAAAAACTGTTTTTT
v_call: TRBV19; d_call: NA; j_call: TRBJ2-7; clone_size: once; cdr3_aa: CASSRLLSYEQYF; cdr3_nt: TGCGCCAGCAGCCGCCTACTCTCCTACGAGCAGTACTTC
v_call: TRBV4-3; d_call: NA; j_call: TRBJ1-4; clone_size: few; cdr3_aa: CASSQGWESNEKLFF; cdr3_nt: TGCGCCAGCAGCCAAGGGTGGGAATCTAATGAAAAACTGTTTTTT
v_call: TRBV9; d_call: NA; j_call: TRBJ2-5; clone_size: NA; cdr3_aa: CASSWRQGGETQYF; cdr3_nt: TGTGCCAGCAGCTGGCGACAGGGAGGGGAGACCCAGTACTTC
v_call: TRBV5-1; d_call: TRBD1; j_call: TRBJ1-1; clone_size: NA; cdr3_aa: CASSLGDRDYEAFF; cdr3_nt: TGCGCCAGCAGCTTGGGCGACAGGGACTACGAAGCTTTCTTT
v_call: TRBV7-3; d_call: NA; j_call: TRBJ2-1; clone_size: NA; cdr3_aa: CASSLKYEQFF; cdr3_nt: TGCGCCAGCAGCTTGAAATACGAGCAGTTCTTC
v_call: TRBV7-7; d_call: NA; j_call: TRBJ2-5; clone_size: many; cdr3_aa: CASSLRGRETQYF; cdr3_nt: TGTGCCAGCAGCTTAAGGGGACGGGAGACCCAGTACTTC
v_call: TRBV7-2; d_call: NA; j_call: TRBJ1-5; clone_size: NA; cdr3_aa: CASSLDRNQPQHF; cdr3_nt: TGTGCCAGCAGTCTAGACAGGAATCAGCCCCAGCATTTT
v_call: TRBV15; d_call: TRBD1; j_call: TRBJ1-6; clone_size: NA; cdr3_aa: CATSGTGGPPLHF; cdr3_nt: TGTGCCACCAGCGGGACAGGGGGGCCACCCCTCCACTTT
v_call: TRBV7-9; d_call: TRBD1; j_call: TRBJ1-6; clone_size: many; cdr3_aa: CASSSGQGALHF; cdr3_nt: TGTGCCAGCAGCTCTGGACAGGGGGCTCTCCACTTT
v_call: TRBV6-1; d_call: NA; j_call: TRBJ2-7; clone_size: NA; cdr3_aa: CASRRLIHREYF; cdr3_nt: TGTGCCAGCAGGAGACTCATTCATCGAGAGTACTTC
v_call: TRBV29-1; d_call: NA; j_call: TRBJ1-1; clone_size: NA; cdr3_aa: CSVGRGTEAFF; cdr3_nt: TGCAGCGTTGGAAGGGGCACTGAAGCTTTCTTT
v_call: TRBV2; d_call: TRBD2; j_call: TRBJ2-1; clone_size: once; cdr3_aa: CASKGLASYNEQFF; cdr3_nt: TGTGCCAGCAAGGGACTAGCGTCCTACAATGAGCAGTTCTTC
v_call: TRBV10-3; d_call: TRBD2; j_call: TRBJ2-1; clone_size: NA; cdr3_aa: CAISGDTSGSRNEQFF; cdr3_nt: TGTGCCATCAGCGGAGACACTAGCGGGAGTAGGAATGAGCAGTTCTTC
v_call: TRBV29-1; d_call: NA; j_call: TRBJ1-2; clone_size: NA; cdr3_aa: CSAREVDYGYTF; cdr3_nt: TGCAGCGCCAGGGAAGTCGACTATGGCTACACCTTC
v_call: TRBV2; d_call: NA; j_call: TRBJ1-2; clone_size: NA; cdr3_aa: CASSPLTVANYGYTF; cdr3_nt: TGTGCCAGCAGCCCTCTGACGGTCGCTAACTATGGCTACACCTTC
v_call: TRBV15; d_call: TRBD2; j_call: TRBJ2-7; clone_size: NA; cdr3_aa: CATSRGGGPYEQYF; cdr3_nt: TGTGCCACCAGCAGAGGCGGGGGGCCGTACGAGCAGTACTTC
v_call: TRBV4-3; d_call: TRBD2; j_call: TRBJ2-7; clone_size: many; cdr3_aa: CASSQDRGLGNEQYF; cdr3_nt: TGCGCCAGCAGCCAAGATAGGGGACTAGGGAACGAGCAGTACTTC
v_call: TRBV6-4; d_call: NA; j_call: TRBJ2-7; clone_size: NA; cdr3_aa: CASSTQGSQFSYEQYF; cdr3_nt: TGTGCCAGCAGCACACAGGGATCCCAGTTTTCCTACGAGCAGTACTTC
v_call: TRBV19; d_call: TRBD1; j_call: TRBJ1-5; clone_size: NA; cdr3_aa: CAGIGTGADTQHF; cdr3_nt: TGTGCCGGTATTGGGACAGGTGCAGATACGCAGCATTTT
v_call: TRBV7-2; d_call: TRBD1; j_call: TRBJ1-1; clone_size: NA; cdr3_aa: CASSLSTGAEAFF; cdr3_nt: TGTGCCAGCAGCTTATCGACAGGGGCTGAAGCTTTCTTC
v_call: TRBV6-5; d_call: NA; j_call: TRBJ1-1; clone_size: many; cdr3_aa: CASSHGGTEAFF; cdr3_nt: TGTGCCAGCAGTCACGGGGGAACTGAAGCTTTCTTT
v_call: TRBV7-6; d_call: NA; j_call: TRBJ1-1; clone_size: NA; cdr3_aa: CASSLNGGLGTEAFF; cdr3_nt: TGTGCCAGCAGCTTAAATGGGGGGCTGGGGACTGAAGCTTTCTTT
v_call: TRBV24-1; d_call: NA; j_call: TRBJ2-1; clone_size: few; cdr3_aa: CATRDSESEQFF; cdr3_nt: TGTGCCACTCGTGATTCGGAGAGTGAGCAGTTCTTC
v_call: TRBV15; d_call: TRBD1; j_call: TRBJ2-7; clone_size: NA; cdr3_aa: CATSSFGQGLSYEQYF; cdr3_nt: TGTGCCACCAGCAGCTTCGGACAGGGTCTCTCCTACGAGCAGTACTTC
v_call: TRBV9; d_call: NA; j_call: TRBJ1-1; clone_size: few; cdr3_aa: CASSVEDPPPRDPAFF; cdr3_nt: TGTGCCAGCAGCGTAGAAGACCCCCCCCCCCGGGACCCAGCTTTCTTT
v_call: TRBV25-1; d_call: NA; j_call: TRBJ1-4; clone_size: many; cdr3_aa: CASSDSQAEDEKLFF; cdr3_nt: TGTGCCAGCAGTGACTCACAGGCAGAGGATGAAAAACTGTTTTTT
v_call: TRBV5-1; d_call: NA; j_call: TRBJ2-1; clone_size: NA; cdr3_aa: CASSLNEQAYNEQFF; cdr3_nt: TGCGCCAGCAGCTTGAACGAACAGGCCTACAATGAGCAGTTCTTC
v_call: TRBV7-6; d_call: NA; j_call: TRBJ2-3; clone_size: many; cdr3_aa: CASSLFTDTGLNTDTQYF; cdr3_nt: TGTGCCAGCAGCTTATTCACGGACACAGGGCTAAACACAGATACGCAGTATTTT
v_call: TRBV20-1; d_call: NA; j_call: TRBJ2-1; clone_size: NA; cdr3_aa: CSATTSSYNEQFF; cdr3_nt: TGCAGCGCGACAACGAGCTCCTACAATGAGCAGTTCTTC
v_call: TRBV2; d_call: NA; j_call: TRBJ2-5; clone_size: many; cdr3_aa: CASSAGAGGGETQYF; cdr3_nt: TGTGCCAGCAGTGCTGGGGCTGGGGGTGGTGAGACCCAGTACTTC
v_call: TRBV12-5; d_call: NA; j_call: TRBJ2-5; clone_size: NA; cdr3_aa: CASGLQETQYF; cdr3_nt: TGTGCTAGTGGTCTCCAAGAGACCCAGTACTTC
v_call: TRBV2; d_call: TRBD2; j_call: TRBJ2-2; clone_size: NA; cdr3_aa: CASSLAGTPGGELFF; cdr3_nt: TGTGCCAGCAGTTTAGCGGGGACCCCGGGCGGGGAGCTGTTTTTT
v_call: TRBV24-1; d_call: TRBD2; j_call: TRBJ2-1; clone_size: NA; cdr3_aa: CATRSASGGYNEQFF; cdr3_nt: TGTGCCACCAGGTCCGCTAGCGGGGGATACAATGAGCAGTTCTTC
v_call: TRBV7-9; d_call: NA; j_call: TRBJ1-1; clone_size: NA; cdr3_aa: CASSVTGVAFF; cdr3_nt: TGTGCCAGCAGCGTCACAGGAGTAGCTTTCTTT
v_call: TRBV2; d_call: NA; j_call: TRBJ1-2; clone_size: NA; cdr3_aa: CASSEHSHYGYTF; cdr3_nt: TGTGCCAGCAGTGAACATAGCCACTATGGCTACACCTTC
v_call: TRBV29-1; d_call: NA; j_call: TRBJ2-3; clone_size: NA; cdr3_aa: CSVVGGGAPSTDTQYF; cdr3_nt: NA
v_call: TRBV10-3; d_call: NA; j_call: TRBJ1-1; clone_size: few; cdr3_aa: CAISERTVGEAFF; cdr3_nt: TGTGCCATCAGTGAGCGGACGGTCGGGGAAGCTTTCTTT
v_call: TRBV20-1; d_call: NA; j_call: TRBJ2-1; clone_size: few; cdr3_aa: CSAPEEGLEQFF; cdr3_nt: TGCAGTGCCCCTGAAGAGGGGCTGGAGCAGTTCTTC
v_call: TRBV12-3/TRBV12-4; d_call: TRBD2; j_call: TRBJ2-7; clone_size: NA; cdr3_aa: CASSPREGSYRNEQYF; cdr3_nt: TGTGCCAGCAGTCCACGGGAGGGCTCCTACAGAAACGAGCAGTACTTC
v_call: TRBV5-5; d_call: NA; j_call: TRBJ1-5; clone_size: many; cdr3_aa: CASSLGRDRNQPQHF; cdr3_nt: TGTGCCAGCAGCCTGGGTAGGGACCGAAATCAGCCCCAGCATTTT
v_call: TRBV5-1; d_call: TRBD1; j_call: TRBJ2-2; clone_size: once; cdr3_aa: CTSSLDYVNDRGVNTGELFF; cdr3_nt: TGCACCAGCAGCTTGGATTACGTTAATGACAGGGGGGTTAACACCGGGGAGCTGTTTTTT
v_call: TRBV4-1; d_call: NA; j_call: TRBJ2-2; clone_size: NA; cdr3_aa: CASSHPRDLNTGEPFF; cdr3_nt: TGCGCCAGCAGCCACCCCAGGGACCTGAACACCGGGGAGCCGTTTTTT